Presented here are 23 T cell receptor beta chains from one specimen sequenced in a study of blood T cells in healthy people across ages. Alongside a J-beta primer mix, a sample-barcoded 5' primer served in a second PCR lasting 7 to 11 cycles. MiXCR, applied by TCRdb to the 5' RACE reads, yields one record per CDR3 protein. The repertoire holds some 1,000,000 distinct CDR3 sequences, with approximately 25% as singletons. The same sample was also studied in work on T cells of mothers and their children.

The sequenced sample was blood. Receptors were obtained from a girl aged 2 to 10 in good health.

This clonotype has a handful of counts. The chain uses TRBV4-3 and TRBJ2-7; 10 bases are a match to TRBD1. V was clipped by 0 bases and J by 5 bases; unmatched bases: 4. This CDR3 contains 15 residues. The germline V gene has CDR1 LGHNA and CDR2 YSLEER. This CDR3 reads CASSQDATGGDEQYF. The CDR3 nucleotides read TGCGCCAGCAGCCAAGACGCGACAGGGGGCGACGAGCAGTACTTC.

The chain uses TRBV11-2 and TRBJ2-1; tentative D call: TRBD2 (5 bases). CDR3 length: 14 residues. CDR1 and CDR2 from the germline V gene are SGHAT and FQNNGV. V was pared by 6 bases and J by 7 bases, with 16 bases between. The CDR3 region is CASSSRTEMNEQFF. The CDR3 nucleotides read TGTGCCAGCAGTTCGAGGACTGAAATGAATGAGCAGTTCTTC.

This clonotype came up a few times. J is TRBJ2-5 and V is TRBV29-1, with D uncertain. V was pared by 7 bases and J by 5 bases, with 8 bases between. CDR1 and CDR2 from the germline V gene are SQVTM and ANQGSEA. CDR3 length: 10 residues. In DNA, the CDR3 is TGCAGCGGTCAAGTGGAGACCCAGTACTTC. Translating it yields CSGQVETQYF.

The chain employs TRBV2 and TRBJ2-4, with D possibly matching TRBD1 (5 bases). Germline values: CDR1 SNHLY, CDR2 FYNNEI. This CDR3 has 13 residues. The ends were cut back, 4 bases at V and 5 bases at J, with 9 bases in the middle. As DNA, the CDR3 is TGTGCCAGCAGTGCCCCAGGGCAAAACATTCAGTACTTC. Amino acids: CASSAPGQNIQYF.

The gene calls are TRBV12-3 or TRBV12-4 and TRBJ1-2, with TRBD1 as a possible D gene (5 bases). The V end lost 2 bases, the J end lost 4 bases, and 14 bases lay between the germline ends. The CDR3 is made up of 15 amino acids. The CDR3 DNA reads as TGTGCCAGCAGTTTAACCGGGGCAAACAGCTATGGCTACACCTTC. This translates into CASSLTGANSYGYTF.

This clonotype has only one observation. J is TRBJ2-5 and V is TRBV9; TRBD2 matches at 14 bases. Trimming removed 4 bases from V and 5 bases from J; junction bases left unmatched: 7. Germline V CDR1 and CDR2: SGDLS, YYNGEE. This CDR3 has 16 amino acids. CDR3 nucleotides: TGTGCCAGCAGCCCGGGGACTAGCGGGGGCTCTGAGACCCAGTACTTC. Translating gives CASSPGTSGGSETQYF.

J is TRBJ2-1 and V is TRBV11-2; TRBD1 is a possible D gene (5 bases). V was shortened by 5 bases and J by 8 bases, with 19 bases between the two germline ends. This CDR3 is built from 15 residues. CDR1 is SGHAT, CDR2 FQNNGV, per germline. Here the CDR3 reads CASSARFPARDEQFF. For the CDR3, the DNA is TGTGCCAGCAGCGCTCGTTTCCCTGCCAGGGATGAGCAGTTCTTC.

In its sample, this clonotype was seen a few times. The genes are TRBV20-1 and TRBJ2-3, with a tentative D call TRBD2 (6 bases). Trimming shortened V by 5 bases and J by 0 bases, and 15 bases separated the two germline ends. Germline loops: CDR1 DFQATT, CDR2 SNEGSKA (reference sequence). This CDR3 comprises 15 residues. The CDR3 sequence: CSAPKPGLSTDTQYF. The CDR3 region has the DNA TGCAGTGCTCCAAAACCGGGACTCAGCACAGATACGCAGTATTTT.

This clonotype was observed a handful of times. The chain links TRBV10-3 to TRBJ2-4; TRBD1 matches 9 bases. From germline, CDR1 is ENHRY and CDR2 SYGVKD. This CDR3 region has 16 residues. V shed 11 bases and J 2 bases; nucleotides not matched to a gene: 13. This chain's CDR3 is CAPRMGQGLTKNIQYF. The CDR3 nucleotides are TGTGCCCCCAGGATGGGACAGGGTTTGACCAAAAACATTCAGTACTTC.

The V call is TRBV20-1, the J call TRBJ2-1, with a weak D call TRBD1 (6 bases). With 0 bases removed from V and 7 bases from J, the gap between germline ends came to 19 bases. This CDR3 is 16 amino acids long. Germline V gives CDR1 DFQATT, CDR2 SNEGSKA (reference sequence). Written as DNA, the CDR3 is TGCAGTGCTAGAGATTCGGCTAGAGGGGGTATAAATGAGCAGTTCTTC. It yields the protein CSARDSARGGINEQFF.

This clonotype was observed a few times. The V gene is TRBV29-1, the J gene TRBJ2-5; perhaps TRBD1 as D (5 bases). This CDR3 has 13 amino acids. The germline V gene encodes CDR1 SQVTM and CDR2 ANQGSEA. V dropped 1 base and J dropped 5 bases, with 11 bases sitting between them. The CDR3 DNA reads as TGCAGCGTTGAAGGGGCAGGGTCGGAGACCCAGTACTTC. It yields the protein CSVEGAGSETQYF.

The V and J genes are TRBV27 and TRBJ1-2, with D possibly TRBD1 on 5 matching bases. Germline loops: CDR1 MNHEY, CDR2 SMNVEV (reference sequence). The CDR3 is 15 amino acids. V lost 2 bases and J lost 5, with 15 bases in between. The CDR3 nucleotides are TGTGCCAGCAGTTTAAGTTCAGGGTCAAGTTATGGCTACACCTTC. Translated, it gives CASSLSSGSSYGYTF.

This clonotype was seen more than once but under ten times. The rearrangement joins TRBV6-5 to TRBJ2-5; no reliable D call. CDR3 length: 14 amino acids. V lost 0 bases and J 0 bases, leaving 5 bases between the germline ends. The germline V gene encodes CDR1 MNHEY and CDR2 SVGAGI. The CDR3 loop reads CASSYSAHQETQYF. CDR3 in DNA: TGTGCCAGCAGTTACTCCGCCCACCAAGAGACCCAGTACTTC.

At least ten counts were recorded for this clonotype. The chain carries TRBV4-3 and TRBJ2-7, with D maybe TRBD2 (6 bases). From germline, CDR1 is LGHNA and CDR2 YSLEER. V gave up 0 bases and J gave up 7 bases, with 19 bases separating them. The CDR3 runs 16 residues. The CDR3 nucleotides are TGCGCCAGCAGCCAAGACCCGGCGGGGACCTCCGAGGAGCAGTACTTC. Translation gives CASSQDPAGTSEEQYF.

This clonotype turned up a few times. V gene TRBV7-9 combines with J gene TRBJ2-4; D is unclear. The CDR3 is 15 residues long. Germline values: CDR1 SEHNR, CDR2 FQNEAQ (reference sequence). The ends were cut back, 4 bases at V and 0 bases at J, with 10 bases in the middle. CDR3 DNA sequence: TGTGCCAGCAGCTCGCAAATTTTAGCCAAAAACATTCAGTACTTC. Translation gives CASSSQILAKNIQYF.

This clonotype was detected a few times. The rearrangement uses TRBV9 and TRBJ2-5; 7 nucleotides align to TRBD1. After removal of 4 bases from V and 3 bases from J, the junction contained 9 bases not matched to a gene. CDR3 length equals 15 residues. Germline-derived CDR1 and CDR2 are SGDLS and YYNGEE. CDR3 amino acids: CASSPAGTAKETQYF. In nucleotides, the CDR3 is TGTGCCAGCAGCCCTGCCGGGACAGCTAAAGAGACCCAGTACTTC.

The chain carries TRBV20-1 and TRBJ2-5; D is unclear. The DNA matches TRBJ2-7 better at its end, which makes the J call doubtful. This CDR3 comprises 12 residues. Germline V CDR1 and CDR2: DFQATT, SNEGSKA (reference sequence). The CDR3 DNA reads as TGCAGTGCTAGGGCTGAAGGCTACGAGCAGTACTTC. The encoded protein is CSARAEGYEQYF.

The CDR3 bases are TGTGCCAGCCTAGGGGACAGGCGCTACGAGCAGTACTTC. It specifies CASLGDRRYEQYF. The V gene is TRBV12-3 or TRBV12-4, the J gene TRBJ2-7; 8 bases line up with TRBD1. V lost 8 bases to trimming and J lost 3 bases; unmatched junction nucleotides: 6. CDR3 length: 13 amino acids.

The chain joins TRBV6-5 to TRBJ1-2; 8 positions agree with TRBD1. CDR1 is MNHEY and CDR2 is SVGAGI in the germline V gene. The CDR3 loop spans 17 amino acids. V was pared by 0 bases and J by 7 bases, with 13 bases of the junction left unmatched. CDR3 sequence: CASSYSIHLDRVGGYTF. In nucleotides, the CDR3 is TGTGCCAGCAGTTACTCGATACACCTGGACAGGGTTGGTGGCTACACCTTC.

J is TRBJ1-6 and V is TRBV7-2, with D perhaps TRBD1 (6 bases). Germline CDR1 and CDR2: SGHTA and FQGNSA. Trimming pared 4 bases from V and 0 bases from J, leaving 16 bases between. The CDR3 is 18 amino acids. The CDR3 loop reads CASSSRQAVSSYNSPLHF. CDR3 in DNA: TGTGCCAGCAGCTCGCGACAGGCAGTAAGCTCCTATAATTCACCCCTCCACTTT.

The rearrangement joins TRBV6-5 to TRBJ2-3; 12 positions match TRBD2. The ends lost 0 bases at V and 0 bases at J; junction bases unmatched: 13. Per germline, CDR1 MNHEY and CDR2 SVGAGI. The CDR3 covers 21 residues. The CDR3 bases are TGTGCCAGCAGTTACTCGATGGTGACTAGCGGGGGCGTCACTAGCACAGATACGCAGTATTTT. Residues: CASSYSMVTSGGVTSTDTQYF.

This clonotype occurred a few times. The gene calls are TRBV6-5 and TRBJ1-1; 8 bases map to TRBD1. This CDR3 comprises 14 residues. Germline V lookup: CDR1 MNHEY, CDR2 SVGAGI. After removal of 5 bases from V and 3 bases from J, the junction contained 5 bases not matched to a gene. The CDR3 region is CASSQTGVDTEAFF. The CDR3 DNA follows: TGTGCCAGCAGTCAGACAGGGGTGGACACTGAAGCTTTCTTT.

This clonotype came up a few times. V and J are TRBV27 and TRBJ2-3, with D possibly TRBD1 on 5 matching bases. The V and J ends lost 7 bases and 2 bases respectively, with 13 bases between them. The V gene's germline CDR1 is MNHEY and CDR2 SMNVEV (reference sequence). The CDR3 has 14 residues. This CDR3 is CASNTDRSTDTQYF. The CDR3 nucleotides read TGTGCCAGCAACACCGACAGATCCACAGATACGCAGTATTTT.